The present T cell receptor (beta chain) was sequenced within a study of graft-versus-host responses after intestinal transplantation. Method: immunoSEQ multiplex PCR; TCRdb's copy keeps in-frame clones and lacks some. The sample consists of some 90,000 clones, around 84% of them appearing once. The germline CDR1 and CDR2 sequences are SGHRS and YFSETQ. V shed 0 bases, J shed 0 bases, and the junction held 4 bases outside the gene matches. The CDR3 consists of 17 residues. Turning to this clone: No antigen is known for it.

Study results and limitations: Allograft graft-versus-host to host-versus-graft clonal ratios ran high in patients with graft-donor T cell macrochimerism.

Source: unstimulated CD4+ T cells sorted from spleen or lymph node cells, taken before intestinal transplant. The rearrangement uses TRBV5-1 and TRBJ2-3; 10 bases fit TRBD2. The source of this sequence is a human donor who received an intestinal transplant. The CDR3 DNA is TGCGCCAGCAGCTTGGGTTCTAGCGGGGGTAGCACAGATACGCAGTATTTT. The encoded protein is CASSLGSSGGSTDTQYF.